These 10 T cell receptor beta chains were sequenced from one sample in a study of blood T cell repertoires in COVID-19. Here immunoSEQ multiplex PCR was the method, and the copy in TCRdb shows in-frame clones only, minus some. There are some 90,000 clones in the sample; about two thirds occur only once, and around 23% lies in the top ten. The material sequenced was peripheral blood. The receptors shown here come from a woman between 55 and 75 years old in a cohort sampled during active or convalescent COVID-19.

The rearrangement joins TRBV25-1 to TRBJ1-2, with D possibly TRBD1 on 5 matching bases. Germline values: CDR1 MGHDK, CDR2 SYGVNS. The CDR3 is made up of 13 amino acids. The V end was cut by 8 bases, the J end by 4 bases, with 14 bases between. CDR3 in amino acids: CASRPGRVYGYTF. The CDR3 DNA sequence: TGTGCCAGCCGCCCAGGGAGGGTCTATGGCTACACCTTC.

This sequence joins TRBV7-2 and TRBJ2-7; 7 nucleotides match TRBD1. The V segment lost 1 base and the J segment 4 bases; nucleotides outside the gene matches: 4. Germline CDR1 SGHTA, CDR2 FQGNSA. The CDR3 has 14 residues. Written as DNA, the CDR3 is TGTGCCAGCAGCTTAGTAAGGGGGCCGTACGAGCAGTACTTC. As protein: CASSLVRGPYEQYF.

This clone was detected ten times or more. The rearrangement links TRBV5-6 to TRBJ2-2, with D tentatively TRBD2 (5 bases). Germline CDR1 reads SGHDT; CDR2 reads YYEEEE. Trimming removed 2 bases at V and 4 bases at J, with 12 bases between. This CDR3 contains 15 residues. For the CDR3, the DNA is TGTGCCAGCAGCTTACGCGAGGGTCCCACCGGGGAGCTGTTTTTT. Encoded protein: CASSLREGPTGELFF.

CDR3 coding DNA: TGTGCCAGCAGCAACTTCCACCCGGGACAGGGAAACTATGGCTACACCTTC. It is translated as CASSNFHPGQGNYGYTF. V usage is TRBV9 and J usage is TRBJ1-2; 9 bases match TRBD1. The V and J ends lost 4 bases and 2 bases, in that order; junction bases with no gene match: 12. The CDR3 is made up of 17 amino acids. Germline loops: CDR1 SGDLS, CDR2 YYNGEE. The full variable domain, with the rest looked up from reference TRBV9 and TRBJ1-2, is DSGVTQTPKHLITATGQRVTLRCSPRSGDLSVYWYQQSLDQGLQFLIQYYNGEERAKGNILERFSAQQFPDLHSELNLSSLELGDSALYFCASSNFHPGQGNYGYTFGSGTRLTVV.

This clone was picked up a small number of times. The chain uses TRBV29-1 and TRBJ2-7; tentatively, D is TRBD2 (6 bases). The germline V and J ends were trimmed by 4 bases and 2 bases, with 9 bases remaining between them. The CDR3 is 12 amino acids. Germline V gene lookup returns CDR1 SQVTM and CDR2 ANQGSEA. The CDR3 is CSVAEGTYEQYF. CDR3 sequence (DNA): TGCAGCGTTGCGGAGGGGACCTACGAGCAGTACTTC.

This clone was seen more than once but under ten times. This chain connects TRBV3-1 (or the pseudogene TRBV3-2) to TRBJ2-1; 7 bases are shared with TRBD2. Germline V gives CDR1 LGHDT, CDR2 YNNKEL (reference sequence). The CDR3 spans 15 residues. V dropped 4 bases and J dropped 5; count of bases not matched to a gene: 8. The CDR3 reads CASSRGGTGDNEQFF. In DNA, the CDR3 is TGTGCCAGCAGCCGGGGGGGTACAGGTGACAATGAGCAGTTCTTC.

The chain couples TRBV7-6 to TRBJ2-5, with 11 bases identical to TRBD1. Germline V gene sequence: CDR1 SGHVS, CDR2 FNYEAQ. The CDR3 sequence is 17 residues long. Germline trimming cut 6 bases from V and 0 bases from J; bases unmatched to any gene: 9. CDR3 sequence (DNA): TGTGCCAGCAGTGGAGTGCGGGACAGGGGGTACCAAGAGACCCAGTACTTC. This encodes CASSGVRDRGYQETQYF.

The chain carries TRBV4-3 and TRBJ1-4; 11 bases agree with TRBD1. Per germline, CDR1 LGHNA and CDR2 YSLEER. This CDR3 comprises 13 residues. Trimming took 8 bases from V and 13 from J; bases not matched to a gene: 9. The CDR3 here is CASRQGQGGRLFF. CDR3 coding DNA: TGCGCCAGCCGACAGGGACAGGGGGGAAGACTGTTTTTT.

This chain uses TRBV7-9 with TRBJ1-6; possibly TRBD1 for D (5 bases). CDR1 is SEHNR, CDR2 FQNEAQ, per germline (reference sequence). This CDR3 has 18 residues. The V gene lost 5 bases and the J gene lost 0 bases, with 17 bases spanning the gap. The CDR3 is CASSARIGHPSYNSPLHF. The CDR3, as DNA: TGTGCCAGCAGCGCGCGCATTGGACATCCCTCCTATAATTCACCCCTCCACTTT.

J is TRBJ2-6 and V is TRBV20-1, with D maybe TRBD1 (6 bases). V lost 3 bases, J lost 4 bases, and 13 bases lay in between. CDR3 length: 15 residues. Germline V gene data show CDR1 as DFQATT and CDR2 as SNEGSKA (reference sequence). This CDR3 is CSASLGAQGANVLTF. The DNA of the CDR3 is TGCAGTGCTAGTTTGGGGGCGCAGGGGGCCAACGTCCTGACTTTC.